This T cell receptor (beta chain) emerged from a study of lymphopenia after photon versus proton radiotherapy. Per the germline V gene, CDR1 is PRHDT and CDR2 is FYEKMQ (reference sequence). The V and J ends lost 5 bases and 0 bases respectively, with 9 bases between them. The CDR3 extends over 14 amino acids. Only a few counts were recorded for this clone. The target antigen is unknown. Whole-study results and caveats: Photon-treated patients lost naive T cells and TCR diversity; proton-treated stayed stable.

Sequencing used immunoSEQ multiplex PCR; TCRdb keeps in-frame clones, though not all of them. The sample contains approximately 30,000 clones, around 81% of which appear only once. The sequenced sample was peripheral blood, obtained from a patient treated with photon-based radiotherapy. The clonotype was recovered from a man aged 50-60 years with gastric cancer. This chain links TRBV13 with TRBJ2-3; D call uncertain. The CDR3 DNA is TGTGCCAGCAGCCATACATCAAGCACAGATACGCAGTATTTT. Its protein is CASSHTSSTDTQYF. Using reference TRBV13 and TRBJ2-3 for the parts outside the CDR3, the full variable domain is AAGVIQSPRHLIKEKRETATLKCYPIPRHDTVYWYQQGPGQDPQFLISFYEKMQSDKGSIPDRFSAQQFSDYHSELNMSSLELGDSALYFCASSHTSSTDTQYFGPGTRLTVL.